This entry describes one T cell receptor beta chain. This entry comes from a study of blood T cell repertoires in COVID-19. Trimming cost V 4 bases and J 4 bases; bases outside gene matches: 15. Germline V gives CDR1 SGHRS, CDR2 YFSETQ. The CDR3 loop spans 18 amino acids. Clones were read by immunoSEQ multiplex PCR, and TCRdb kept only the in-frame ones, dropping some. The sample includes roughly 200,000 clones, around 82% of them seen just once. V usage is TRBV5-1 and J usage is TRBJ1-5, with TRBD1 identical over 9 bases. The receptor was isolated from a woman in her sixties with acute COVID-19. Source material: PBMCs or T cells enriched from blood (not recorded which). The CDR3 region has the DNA TGCGCCAGCAGCCTGGCCCCCGCCGGGACAGGGAGAAATCAGCCCCAGCATTTT. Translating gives CASSLAPAGTGRNQPQHF.